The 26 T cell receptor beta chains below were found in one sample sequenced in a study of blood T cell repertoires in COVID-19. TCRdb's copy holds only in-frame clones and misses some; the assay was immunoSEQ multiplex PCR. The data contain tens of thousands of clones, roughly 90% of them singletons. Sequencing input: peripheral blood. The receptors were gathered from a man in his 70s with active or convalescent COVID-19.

CDR3 residues: CASRRAQSPYGYTF. CDR3 DNA: TGTGCCAGCAGGCGGGCCCAATCCCCCTATGGCTACACCTTC. The chain joins TRBV6-5 to TRBJ1-2; no reliable D call. This CDR3 comprises 14 residues. Germline loops: CDR1 MNHEY, CDR2 SVGAGI. The V end lost 6 bases, the J end lost 4 bases, and 15 bases lay between the germline ends.

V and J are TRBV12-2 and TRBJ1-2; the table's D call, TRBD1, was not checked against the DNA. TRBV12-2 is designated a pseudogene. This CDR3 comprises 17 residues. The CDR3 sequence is CASRLATTGTDRLGYTF. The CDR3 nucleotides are TGTGCAAGTCGCTTAGCAACGACCGGGACAGACCGACTGGGCTACACCTTC.

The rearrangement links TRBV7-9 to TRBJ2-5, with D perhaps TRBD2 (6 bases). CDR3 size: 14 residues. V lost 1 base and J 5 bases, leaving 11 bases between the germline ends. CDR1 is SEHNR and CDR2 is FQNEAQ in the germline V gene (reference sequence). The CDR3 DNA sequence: TGTGCCAGCAGCTTAGTGCTAGCGTGGGAGACCCAGTACTTC. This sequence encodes CASSLVLAWETQYF.

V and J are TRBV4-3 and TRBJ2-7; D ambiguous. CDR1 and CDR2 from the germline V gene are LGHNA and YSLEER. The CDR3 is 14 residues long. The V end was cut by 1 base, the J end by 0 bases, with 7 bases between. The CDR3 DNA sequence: TGCGCCAGCAGCCAAGCACTGAACTCCTACGAGCAGTACTTC. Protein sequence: CASSQALNSYEQYF.

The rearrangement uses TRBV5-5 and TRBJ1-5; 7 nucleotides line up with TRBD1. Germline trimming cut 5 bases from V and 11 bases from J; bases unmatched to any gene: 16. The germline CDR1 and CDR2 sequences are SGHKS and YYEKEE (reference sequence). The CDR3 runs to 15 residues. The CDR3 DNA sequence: TGTGCCAGCAGTCCTCAGGGGGTCGGGGAAGGGACCCAGCATTTT. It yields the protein CASSPQGVGEGTQHF. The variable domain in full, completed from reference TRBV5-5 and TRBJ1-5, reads DAGVTQSPTHLIKTRGQQVTLRCSPISGHKSVSWYQQVLGQGPQFIFQYYEKEERGRGNFPDRFSARQFPNYSSELNVNALLLGDSALYLCASSPQGVGEGTQHFGDGTRLSIL.

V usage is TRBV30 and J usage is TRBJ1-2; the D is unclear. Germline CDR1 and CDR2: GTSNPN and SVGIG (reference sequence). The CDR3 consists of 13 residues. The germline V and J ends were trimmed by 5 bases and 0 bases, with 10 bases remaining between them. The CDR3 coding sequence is TGTGCCTGGGACATAGCTTCTAACTATGGCTACACCTTC. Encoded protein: CAWDIASNYGYTF.

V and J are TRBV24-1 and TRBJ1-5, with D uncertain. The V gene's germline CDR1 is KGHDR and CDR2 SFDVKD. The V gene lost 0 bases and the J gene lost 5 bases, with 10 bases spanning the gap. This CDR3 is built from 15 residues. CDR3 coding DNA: TGTGCCACCAGTGATTTGTGGTCAGGTCATCAGCCCCAGCATTTT. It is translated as CATSDLWSGHQPQHF.

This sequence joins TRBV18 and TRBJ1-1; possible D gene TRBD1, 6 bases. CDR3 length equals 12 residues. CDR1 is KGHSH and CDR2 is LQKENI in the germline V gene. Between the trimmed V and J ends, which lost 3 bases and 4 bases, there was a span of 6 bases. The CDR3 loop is CASSPDSTEAFF. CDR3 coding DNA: TGTGCCAGCTCACCGGACAGCACTGAAGCTTTCTTT.

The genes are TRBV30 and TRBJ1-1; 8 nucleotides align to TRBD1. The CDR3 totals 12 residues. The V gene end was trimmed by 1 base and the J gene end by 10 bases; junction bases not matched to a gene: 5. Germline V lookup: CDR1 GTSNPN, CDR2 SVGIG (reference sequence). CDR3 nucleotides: TGTGCCTGGAGTGGGACAGGGTGGGCAGCTTTCTTT. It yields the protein CAWSGTGWAAFF.

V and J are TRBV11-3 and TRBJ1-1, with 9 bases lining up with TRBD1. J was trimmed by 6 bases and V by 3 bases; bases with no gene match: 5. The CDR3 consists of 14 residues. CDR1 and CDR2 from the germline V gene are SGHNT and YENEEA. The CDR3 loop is CASSLTGGSAEAFF. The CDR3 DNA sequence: TGTGCCAGCAGCTTGACAGGGGGATCAGCTGAAGCTTTCTTT. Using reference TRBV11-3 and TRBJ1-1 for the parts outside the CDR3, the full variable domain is EAGVVQSPRYKIIEKKQPVAFWCNPISGHNTLYWYLQNLGQGPELLIRYENEEAVDDSQLPKDRFSAERLKGVDSTLKIQPAELGDSAVYLCASSLTGGSAEAFFGQGTRLTVV.

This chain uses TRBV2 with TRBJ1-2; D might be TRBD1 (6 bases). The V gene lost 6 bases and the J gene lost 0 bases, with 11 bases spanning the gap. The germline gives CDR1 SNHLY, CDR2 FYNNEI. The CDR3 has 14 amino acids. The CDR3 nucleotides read TGTGCCAGCAGCCCCGGACAGACTAACTATGGCTACACCTTC. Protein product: CASSPGQTNYGYTF.

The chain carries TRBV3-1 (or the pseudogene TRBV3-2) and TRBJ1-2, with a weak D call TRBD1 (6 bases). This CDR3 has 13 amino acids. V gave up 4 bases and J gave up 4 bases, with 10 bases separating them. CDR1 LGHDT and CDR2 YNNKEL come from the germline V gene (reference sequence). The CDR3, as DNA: TGTGCCAGCAGCCCGACAGGTTCCTATGGCTACACCTTC. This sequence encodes CASSPTGSYGYTF.

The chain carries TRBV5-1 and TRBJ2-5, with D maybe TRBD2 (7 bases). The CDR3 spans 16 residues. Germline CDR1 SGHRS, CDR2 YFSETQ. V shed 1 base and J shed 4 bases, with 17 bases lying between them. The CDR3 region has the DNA TGCGCCAGCAGCTTGCCTGTGGGGGGGCAGGGAGAGACCCAGTACTTC. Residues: CASSLPVGGQGETQYF.

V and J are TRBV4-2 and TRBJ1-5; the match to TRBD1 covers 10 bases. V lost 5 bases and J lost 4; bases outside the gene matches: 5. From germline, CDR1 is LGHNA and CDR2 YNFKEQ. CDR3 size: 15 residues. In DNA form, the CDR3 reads TGTGCCAGCAGCTACGACAGGGGGCAAAATCAGCCCCAGCATTTT. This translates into CASSYDRGQNQPQHF.

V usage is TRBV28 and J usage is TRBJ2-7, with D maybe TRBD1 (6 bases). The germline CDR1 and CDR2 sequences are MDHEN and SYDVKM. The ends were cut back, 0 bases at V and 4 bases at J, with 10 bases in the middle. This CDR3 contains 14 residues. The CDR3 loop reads CASSLWTGGYEQYF. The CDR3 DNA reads TGTGCCAGCAGTTTATGGACAGGAGGATACGAGCAGTACTTC.

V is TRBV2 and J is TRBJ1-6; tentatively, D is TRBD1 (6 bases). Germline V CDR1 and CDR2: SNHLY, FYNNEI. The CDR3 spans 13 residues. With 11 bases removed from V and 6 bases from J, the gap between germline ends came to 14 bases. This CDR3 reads CAGQQGANSPLHF. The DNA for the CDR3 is TGTGCCGGTCAACAGGGCGCTAATTCACCCCTCCACTTT.

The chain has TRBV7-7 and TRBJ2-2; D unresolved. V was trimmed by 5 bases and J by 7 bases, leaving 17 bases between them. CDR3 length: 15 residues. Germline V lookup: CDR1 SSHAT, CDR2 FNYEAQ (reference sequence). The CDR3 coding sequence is TGTGCCAGCAGCCCACCACATGGGCGCGTCGGGGAGCTGTTTTTT. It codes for CASSPPHGRVGELFF.

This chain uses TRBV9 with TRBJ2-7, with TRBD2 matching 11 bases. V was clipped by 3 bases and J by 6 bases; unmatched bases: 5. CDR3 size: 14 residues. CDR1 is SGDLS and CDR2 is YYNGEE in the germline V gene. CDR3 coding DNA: TGTGCCAGCAGCGAGCTAGCGGGGGGCGGCGAGCAGTACTTC. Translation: CASSELAGGGEQYF.

CDR3 bases: TGTGCCAGCAGCATCCGGGACAGGAGCACAGATACGCAGTATTTT. Translation gives CASSIRDRSTDTQYF. V is TRBV7-8 and J is TRBJ2-3, with 8 bases identical to TRBD1. The germline V gene has CDR1 SGHVS and CDR2 FQNEAQ. The junction had 4 bases not matched to a gene; V was cut back by 5 bases and J by 0 bases. The CDR3 is 15 residues long. Filled out from reference TRBV7-8 and TRBJ2-3, the complete variable domain reads GAGVSQSPRYKVAKRGQDVALRCDPISGHVSLFWYQQALGQGPEFLTYFQNEAQLDKSGLPSDRFFAERPEGSVSTLKIQRTQQEDSAVYLCASSIRDRSTDTQYFGPGTRLTVL.

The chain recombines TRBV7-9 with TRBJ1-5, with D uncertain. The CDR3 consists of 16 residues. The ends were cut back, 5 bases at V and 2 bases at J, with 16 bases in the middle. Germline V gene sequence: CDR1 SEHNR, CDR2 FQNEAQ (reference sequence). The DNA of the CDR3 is TGTGCCAGCAGCCGAACTAACGGAGGAGGCAATCAGCCCCAGCATTTT. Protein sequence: CASSRTNGGGNQPQHF.

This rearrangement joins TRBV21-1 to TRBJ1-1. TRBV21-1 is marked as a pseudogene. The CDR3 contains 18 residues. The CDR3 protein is CASSKWYSPGGMNTEAFF. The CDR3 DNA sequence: TGTGCCAGCAGCAAATGGTACTCCCCCGGGGGGATGAACACTGAAGCTTTCTTT.

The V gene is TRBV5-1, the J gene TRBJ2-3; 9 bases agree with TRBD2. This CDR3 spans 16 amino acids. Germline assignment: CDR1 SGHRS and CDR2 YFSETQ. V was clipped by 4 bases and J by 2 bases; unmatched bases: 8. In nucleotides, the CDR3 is TGCGCCAGCAGCAAGGGACTAGCCCTATCCACAGATACGCAGTATTTT. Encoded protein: CASSKGLALSTDTQYF.

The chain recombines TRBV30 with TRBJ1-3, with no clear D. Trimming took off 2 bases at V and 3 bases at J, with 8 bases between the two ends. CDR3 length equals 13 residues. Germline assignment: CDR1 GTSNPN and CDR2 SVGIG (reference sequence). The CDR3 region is CAWSLEDGNTIYF. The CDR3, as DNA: TGTGCCTGGAGTTTGGAGGATGGAAACACCATATATTTT. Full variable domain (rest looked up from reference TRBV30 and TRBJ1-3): SQTIHQWPATLVQPVGSPLSLECTVEGTSNPNLYWYRQAAGRGLQLLFYSVGIGQISSEVPQNLSASRPQDRQFILSSKKLLLSDSGFYLCAWSLEDGNTIYFGEGSWLTVV.

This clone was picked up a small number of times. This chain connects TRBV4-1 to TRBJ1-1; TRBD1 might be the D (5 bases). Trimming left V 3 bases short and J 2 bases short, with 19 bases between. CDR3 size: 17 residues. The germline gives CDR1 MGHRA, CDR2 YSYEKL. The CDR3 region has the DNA TGCGCCAGCAGCCAGACGCCAAGGAGACAGAGTAACACTGAAGCTTTCTTT. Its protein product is CASSQTPRRQSNTEAFF.

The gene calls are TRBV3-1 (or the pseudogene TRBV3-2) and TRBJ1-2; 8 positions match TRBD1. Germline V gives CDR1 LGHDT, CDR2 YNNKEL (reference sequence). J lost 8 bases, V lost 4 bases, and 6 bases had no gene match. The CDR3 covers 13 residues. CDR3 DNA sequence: TGTGCCAGCAGCCTATCAGGGGGCTTGGGCTACACCTTC. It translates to CASSLSGGLGYTF.

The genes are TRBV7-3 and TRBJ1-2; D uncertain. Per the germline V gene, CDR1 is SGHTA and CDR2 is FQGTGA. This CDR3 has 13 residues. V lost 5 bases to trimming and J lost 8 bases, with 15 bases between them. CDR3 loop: CASSPLGGGGYTF. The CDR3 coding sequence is TGTGCCAGCAGCCCCCTCGGAGGCGGAGGCTACACCTTC.